Presented here are 21 T cell receptor beta chains from one specimen sequenced in a study of blood T cell repertoires in COVID-19. Only in-frame clones appear in the TCRdb table, and some are missing; sequencing was by immunoSEQ multiplex PCR. The data contain about 98,000 clones, over 70% of them seen just once; the ten biggest clones take up approximately 11%. The material sequenced was peripheral blood. The receptors were gathered from a woman of 80 years or more with acute or convalescent COVID-19.

The chain recombines TRBV10-3 with TRBJ2-3; tentative D call: TRBD2 (5 bases). The CDR3 has 14 amino acids. CDR1 is ENHRY and CDR2 is SYGVKD in the germline V gene. The CDR3, as DNA: TGTGCTTCCAAGAGGGCCGAGGGCACAGATACGCAGTATTTT. Amino acids: CASKRAEGTDTQYF.

The chain employs TRBV19 and TRBJ2-4, with D perhaps matching TRBD2 (5 bases). Germline values: CDR1 LNHDA, CDR2 SQIVND (reference sequence). Deletions cut 2 bases from V and 1 base from J, with 6 bases between. CDR3 length equals 14 residues. The CDR3 loop is CASSITGAKNIQYF. CDR3 DNA: TGTGCCAGTAGTATAACGGGGGCCAAAAACATTCAGTACTTC.

This clone was picked up a small number of times. The V gene is TRBV7-9, the J gene TRBJ1-2, with 10 bases that match TRBD1. The V and J ends lost 5 bases and 4 bases, in that order; junction bases with no gene match: 10. The germline gives CDR1 SEHNR, CDR2 FQNEAQ (reference sequence). The CDR3 is 16 amino acids. The CDR3 DNA follows: TGTGCCAGCAGCGGTATGACAGGGGGCGCGGGCTATGGCTACACCTTC. Translated: CASSGMTGGAGYGYTF.

The CDR3 spells CASSLKPGLTYEQYF. The CDR3 DNA reads as TGTGCCAGCAGTTTAAAGCCGGGGTTAACCTACGAGCAGTACTTC. The chain recombines TRBV27 with TRBJ2-7, with D possibly TRBD2 on 5 matching bases. Germline-derived CDR1 and CDR2 are MNHEY and SMNVEV (reference sequence). CDR3 length: 15 amino acids. V lost 2 bases and J lost 2, with 13 bases in between.

The chain uses TRBV12-2 and TRBJ1-5. TRBV12-2 is flagged as a pseudogene. The CDR3 extends over 11 amino acids. In nucleotides, the CDR3 is TGTGCACGGGTCAGAAATCAGCCCCAGCATTTT. Translated, it gives CARVRNQPQHF.

The V and J genes are TRBV10-3 and TRBJ1-2, with TRBD1 identical over 7 bases. Trimming cost V 10 bases and J 7 bases; bases outside gene matches: 9. This CDR3 has 12 amino acids. Germline lookup yields CDR1 ENHRY and CDR2 SYGVKD. CDR3 in amino acids: CATHTGVGGYTF. The CDR3 DNA is TGTGCCACCCATACAGGGGTCGGTGGCTACACCTTC.

V and J are TRBV28 and TRBJ1-6, with D unclear. This CDR3 spans 14 amino acids. The germline V gene has CDR1 MDHEN and CDR2 SYDVKM. Trimming took 3 bases from V and 7 from J, leaving 10 bases between them. As DNA, the CDR3 is TGTGCCAGCAGTTTGCCGACTAAGAATTCACCCCTCCACTTT. It yields the protein CASSLPTKNSPLHF.

The gene calls are TRBV27 and TRBJ1-4, with no clear D. V shed 7 bases and J shed 8 bases, with 26 bases lying between them. CDR3 length: 17 residues. Germline loops: CDR1 MNHEY, CDR2 SMNVEV (reference sequence). CDR3 loop: CASTPSSGRVLGEKLFF. CDR3 nucleotide sequence: TGTGCCAGCACCCCCTCATCCGGGAGGGTTTTGGGGGAAAAACTGTTTTTT.

The rearrangement links TRBV5-1 to TRBJ1-1; no clear D. V was pared by 2 bases and J by 0 bases, with 11 bases between. The CDR3 has 15 residues. The V gene's germline CDR1 is SGHRS and CDR2 YFSETQ. CDR3 protein: CASSFFPLLNTEAFF. For the CDR3, the DNA is TGCGCCAGCAGCTTTTTTCCCCTACTGAACACTGAAGCTTTCTTT.

The chain has TRBV6-5 and TRBJ1-2; D ambiguous. CDR3 length: 12 amino acids. Germline-derived CDR1 and CDR2 are MNHEY and SVGAGI. The V and J ends lost 6 bases and 4 bases respectively, with 9 bases between them. The CDR3 spells CASRLAFYGYTF. In DNA form, the CDR3 reads TGTGCCAGCAGGCTGGCCTTCTATGGCTACACCTTC.

The chain is built from TRBV19 and TRBJ1-1; D is unresolved. Trimming cost V 0 bases and J 4 bases, with 3 bases left between them. Germline V gene lookup returns CDR1 LNHDA and CDR2 SQIVND (reference sequence). The CDR3 extends over 12 amino acids. CDR3 nucleotides: TGTGCCAGTAGTATAGACGGCACTGAAGCTTTCTTT. Amino acids: CASSIDGTEAFF.

The chain has TRBV6-2 or TRBV6-3 and TRBJ2-3; D is unclear. From germline, CDR1 is MNHEY and CDR2 SVGEGT. This CDR3 has 17 amino acids. Trimming stripped 2 bases from V and 0 bases from J, with 15 bases between. The CDR3 nucleotides are TGTGCCAGCAGTTACGGTCTAGGCTCAGCTAGCACAGATACGCAGTATTTT. Translated: CASSYGLGSASTDTQYF.

The chain uses TRBV7-9 and TRBJ1-6; D unresolved. Germline V gene data show CDR1 as SEHNR and CDR2 as FQNEAQ (reference sequence). V lost 8 bases and J 7 bases, leaving 9 bases between the germline ends. The CDR3 totals 12 residues. The CDR3 nucleotides are TGTGCCAGCGGAGTTGAGAATTCACCCCTCCACTTT. This gives the protein CASGVENSPLHF.

The V and J genes are TRBV2 and TRBJ1-6, with D tentatively TRBD1 (6 bases). CDR1 SNHLY and CDR2 FYNNEI come from the germline V gene. The CDR3 runs to 15 residues. V lost 4 bases and J 7 bases, leaving 14 bases between the germline ends. The CDR3, as DNA: TGTGCCAGCAGTGGCTCCGGGACACTCAATTCACCCCTCCACTTT. This gives the protein CASSGSGTLNSPLHF.

This chain links TRBV5-4 with TRBJ2-3; 7 bases fit TRBD1. Germline V CDR1 and CDR2: SGHNT, YYREEE (reference sequence). V shed 0 bases and J 1 base; nucleotides not matched to a gene: 5. The CDR3 is made up of 16 amino acids. DNA of the CDR3: TGTGCCAGCAGCTTGGGTCAGAGGGGGCGCACAGATACGCAGTATTTT. It specifies CASSLGQRGRTDTQYF.

V gene TRBV5-8 combines with J gene TRBJ2-7; 8 nucleotides agree with TRBD1. The ends lost 4 bases at V and 6 bases at J; junction bases unmatched: 3. Per the germline V gene, CDR1 is SGHTS and CDR2 is YDEGEE. The CDR3 runs 12 residues. The CDR3 nucleotides are TGTGCCAGCAGCCGGACAGGGCTCGAGCAGTACTTC. This codes for CASSRTGLEQYF.

The chain links TRBV19 to TRBJ1-1, with TRBD1 identical over 9 bases. J was trimmed by 0 bases and V by 8 bases; bases with no gene match: 7. Germline CDR1 LNHDA, CDR2 SQIVND (reference sequence). The CDR3 is 15 residues long. DNA of the CDR3: TGTGCCAGTGACAGGGGGATAATAATGAACACTGAAGCTTTCTTT. This codes for CASDRGIIMNTEAFF.

This chain connects TRBV6-6 to TRBJ1-5; 7 nucleotides line up with TRBD1. The V gene's germline CDR1 is MNHNY and CDR2 SVGAGI (reference sequence). V was pared by 5 bases and J by 4 bases, with 17 bases of the junction left unmatched. This CDR3 is built from 18 residues. The CDR3 is CASSRGQSNTGVNQPQHF. The CDR3 coding sequence is TGTGCCAGCAGTCGGGGACAGTCCAACACGGGGGTGAATCAGCCCCAGCATTTT.

This sequence joins TRBV7-5 and TRBJ1-2; no check of the table's D call, TRBD1, against the DNA was made. TRBV7-5 is a pseudogene segment. CDR3 size: 17 residues. For the CDR3, the DNA is TGTGTCAGAAGCTTAGGGGCTGGGGACAGCACATCCTATGGCTACACCTTC. Encoded protein: CVRSLGAGDSTSYGYTF.

The chain is built from TRBV11-2 and TRBJ2-2; maybe TRBD2 (6 bases). Per the germline V gene, CDR1 is SGHAT and CDR2 is FQNNGV. Trimming removed 8 bases from V and 6 bases from J, with 16 bases in between. The CDR3 has 14 residues. CDR3 DNA sequence: TGTGCCAGCCGGAGGGCCGGTATGTCCGGGGAGCTGTTTTTT. Its protein product is CASRRAGMSGELFF.

V gene TRBV7-9 combines with J gene TRBJ2-7; D gene uncertain. CDR3 length: 12 amino acids. Germline values: CDR1 SEHNR, CDR2 FQNEAQ (reference sequence). Trimming cost V 5 bases and J 0 bases, with 5 bases left between them. CDR3 protein: CASSRSSYEQYF. Here the CDR3 DNA reads TGTGCCAGCAGCAGGAGCTCCTACGAGCAGTACTTC.